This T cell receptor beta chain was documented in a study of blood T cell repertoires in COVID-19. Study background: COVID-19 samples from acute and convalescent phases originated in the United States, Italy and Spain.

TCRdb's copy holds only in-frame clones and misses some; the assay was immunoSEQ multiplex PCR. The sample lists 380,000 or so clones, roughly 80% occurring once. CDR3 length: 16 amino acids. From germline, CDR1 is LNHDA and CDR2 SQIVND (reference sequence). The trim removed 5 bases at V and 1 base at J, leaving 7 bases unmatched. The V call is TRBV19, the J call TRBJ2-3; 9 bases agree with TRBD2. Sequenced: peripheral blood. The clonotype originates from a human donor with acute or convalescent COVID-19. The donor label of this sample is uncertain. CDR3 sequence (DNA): TGTGCCAGTAGTGTTCAAAGGACTAGCGGCACAGATACGCAGTATTTT. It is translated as CASSVQRTSGTDTQYF.